This entry features one TCR beta chain sequence. Its antigen is currently not known. No much larger clonotype is one base removed from it; base qualities were not supplied. From a lookup of the germline V gene, CDR1 and CDR2 are SGHTA and FQGNSA. The CDR3 measures 13 amino acids from cysteine to phenylalanine. The sequence is cut down to CDR3 DNA, 39 bases in frame from base 1. V lost 1 base and J lost 9 bases; the stretch between them is 12 bases long. The data were obtained in a study of T cells in Graves' hyperthyroidism and ophthalmopathy (dated by TCRdb to between 2018 and 2021). Regarding the complete study: Peripheral blood samples were taken at the time of initial diagnosis, prior to any treatment. To identify TCR V-J signatures that set the groups apart, the researchers used a discovery cohort of about a hundred patients, made up of 40 to 45 with Graves' ophthalmopathy and about 59 with stable Graves' hyperthyroidism. Prospective prediction of ophthalmopathy was tested in an independent validation cohort consisting of under 20 hyperthyroidism patients and some 17 patients who later progressed to ophthalmopathy. For training and testing, the 100 or so patients in the discovery cohort were randomly divided in a 7:3 ratio. Thyroid tissue and blood T-cell repertoires from several Graves' hyperthyroidism patients were also compared in the study. Following sampling, methimazole starting at 30 mg daily was given to hyperthyroidism patients, and high-dose intravenous methylprednisolone was given to ophthalmopathy patients. TCR Vbeta CDR3 sequencing of roughly 140 peripheral blood samples (about 45 ophthalmopathy, under 80 hyperthyroidism and some 17 progressor patients) is reported in the paper.

The TCR beta CDR3 regions were amplified from the RNA transcripts. The first round of RT-PCR for the TCR CDR3 was performed with the HTBI primer set and the Qiagen OneStep RT-PCR kit. A second multiplex PCR round built the libraries, followed by size selection and purification. Sequencing of the libraries was done on an Illumina HiSeq2000 using paired-end 100 bp reads. Under the source paper's analysis protocol: SOAPnuke was used to process the raw data, throwing out any read that contained adapters or uncalled bases, had a mean Phred below 15, or lacked an exact constant-primer or identifier match. COPE v1.2.5 was used to merge high-quality paired reads, and clonotypes were defined as unique nucleotide sequences. MiTCR v1.1 was used to align the clonotypes against IMGT TRBV, TRBD and TRBJ reference segments. The analysis was restricted to V-J combinations with a frequency above 0.0001, which together covered about 99% of the repertoires. The TCS score was defined as F50 (clonal expansion) divided by E x V (chaos), with BLOSUM62-based TCRdist calculated between CDR3 peptides within each V-J. Welch's t-statistics and random forest reduced 514 V-J features to 10 to 15, which were used in a naive Bayes classifier (R e1071). Using fastp at Q25 and MiXCR, TCRdb reprocessed the public reads and kept productive beta chains. A single entry per CDR3 protein holds the most common genes and DNA from its merged rows. The V and J calls and clone size are TCRdb's, not the authors'. The sample table contains hundreds of thousands of distinct CDR3 sequences; only one count was recorded for approximately 14% of them. The top ten clones comprise roughly a tenth of the sample.

Stable Graves' hyperthyroidism was defined as the absence of progression to ophthalmopathy over 18 months of follow-up. Hyperthyroidism patients were newly diagnosed, had a disease duration of under 2 months, and were aged 18 to 65 years. The study excluded patients with uncontrolled infections, other autoimmune diseases, pregnancy or lactation. Diagnoses relied on clinical symptoms, serum thyroxine and TRAb, thyroid ultrasound and orbital computed tomography. PBMCs were isolated from 7.5 to 10 ml of fresh peripheral blood by Ficoll-Paque density gradient centrifugation. Total RNA was extracted with Trizol reagent, and quality was checked on an Agilent 2100 Bioanalyzer. What the research found in general, with its limitations: Sample size was not statistically predetermined, and blinding of investigators to group allocation was not performed. Most expanded thyroid clonotypes (frequency above 0.001) were also detected in blood, suggesting blood repertoires may reflect thyroid immune responses. A model built on a 13 V-J signature distinguished ophthalmopathy from stable hyperthyroidism, reaching roughly 88% sensitivity and around 81% specificity in cross-validation and 80%/75% in testing. In validation, the model predicted progression to ophthalmopathy with approximately 71% sensitivity and about 73% specificity, a median of about 6.7 months before onset.

The receptor comes from a woman aged 18-29 years with Graves' hyperthyroidism. The sequence joins TRBV7-2 to TRBJ1-1, with the identity of the D gene unclear. Sequences were obtained from blood. The DNA is TGTGCCAGCAGCTTAGTAAAAGAGGCTAAAGCTTTCTTT. Translated, this is CASSLVKEAKAFF.